These 27 T cell receptor beta chains share one sample of origin, sequenced in a study of cytomegalovirus exposure and HLA in healthy donors. 13 Jbeta primers and 60 Vbeta primers were used for the PCR. Clones were read by immunoSEQ multiplex PCR, and TCRdb kept only the in-frame ones, dropping some. Seen here are some 200,000 clones, roughly four fifths observed once, and the top ten hold roughly 1.6%. The specimen sequenced was PBMCs. These receptors all stem from a man in his forties or fifties in good health and CMV-seronegative.

The chain links TRBV18 to TRBJ1-1; 8 positions match TRBD1. The trim removed 5 bases at V and 1 base at J, leaving 6 bases unmatched. This CDR3 has 15 amino acids. Germline V gives CDR1 KGHSH, CDR2 LQKENI. For the CDR3, the DNA is TGTGCCAGCTCAGCAGGGGGCGGCGGGAACACTGAAGCTTTCTTT. Its translation: CASSAGGGGNTEAFF.

This chain connects TRBV4-2 to TRBJ2-5; 7 nucleotides agree with TRBD1. Germline CDR1 LGHNA, CDR2 YNFKEQ. J was trimmed by 4 bases and V by 4 bases; bases with no gene match: 12. The CDR3 sequence is 16 residues long. The CDR3 DNA sequence: TGTGCCAGCAGCCTCGGACCCGGGGCAGGGGGAGAGACCCAGTACTTC. Amino acids: CASSLGPGAGGETQYF.

The V gene is TRBV2, the J gene TRBJ2-1, with D hard to call. The CDR3 length is 14 residues. CDR1 and CDR2 (germline): SNHLY, FYNNEI. The germline V and J ends were trimmed by 6 bases and 0 bases, with 9 bases remaining between them. The CDR3 DNA sequence: TGTGCCAGCAGCCGACTTAGCTCCTACAATGAGCAGTTCTTC. It is translated as CASSRLSSYNEQFF.

This rearrangement joins TRBV4-2 to TRBJ1-5; 9 bases match TRBD1. The V gene's germline CDR1 is LGHNA and CDR2 YNFKEQ. There are 14 residues in the CDR3. Trimming at V came to 6 bases and at J to 7 bases, leaving 7 bases not matched to a gene. The CDR3 DNA is TGTGCCAGCAGTCAGGGACAGGGATACCAGCCCCAGCATTTT. It is translated as CASSQGQGYQPQHF.

Remarks on this clone: Relative to the germline gene, one junction end is altered; a read error may explain this. The chain is built from TRBV5-1 and TRBJ2-3; TRBD1 matches 9 bases. The CDR3 loop spans 11 amino acids. From germline, CDR1 is SGHRS and CDR2 YFSETQ. This CDR3 reads CASSLDRGRFF. The CDR3, as DNA: TGCGCCAGCAGCTTGGACAGGGGGCGCTTCTTT.

The chain uses TRBV5-1 and TRBJ2-7, with TRBD2 identical over 14 bases. This CDR3 has 15 amino acids. In germline, CDR1 is SGHRS, CDR2 YFSETQ. J gave up 4 bases and V 2 bases, and 2 bases lay outside the gene matches. Here the CDR3 reads CASSLGTSGGYEQYF. The CDR3 nucleotides are TGCGCCAGCAGCTTAGGGACTAGCGGGGGTTACGAGCAGTACTTC.

This clone was observed once. This chain connects TRBV19 to TRBJ2-7, with TRBD1 matching 7 bases. V lost 5 bases to trimming and J lost 2 bases; unmatched junction nucleotides: 9. Germline values: CDR1 LNHDA, CDR2 SQIVND (reference sequence). The length of the CDR3 is 15 residues. CDR3 region: CASSYQQGPTYEQYF. The CDR3 DNA reads as TGTGCCAGTAGTTATCAACAGGGGCCTACCTACGAGCAGTACTTC. The whole variable domain, filled in from reference TRBV19 and TRBJ2-7, reads DGGITQSPKYLFRKEGQNVTLSCEQNLNHDAMYWYRQDPGQGLRLIYYSQIVNDFQKGDIAEGYSVSREKKESFPLTVTSAQKNPTAFYLCASSYQQGPTYEQYFGPGTRLTVT.

This chain links TRBV6-6 with TRBJ2-3; 12 positions match TRBD1. Germline V CDR1 and CDR2: MNHNY, SVGAGI (reference sequence). The CDR3 spans 16 residues. With V trimmed by 2 bases and J by 3 bases, 3 bases remained unmatched. The CDR3 DNA reads TGTGCCAGCAGTTACCCGGGACAGGGGGCAACAGATACGCAGTATTTT. It translates to CASSYPGQGATDTQYF.

Details on this clone: The same CDR3 can be traced to other DNA sequences in this sample. J is TRBJ2-5 and V is TRBV7-2; 10 bases line up with TRBD2. The trim removed 1 base at V and 5 bases at J, leaving 4 bases unmatched. The CDR3 loop spans 15 amino acids. Germline V CDR1 and CDR2: SGHTA, FQGNSA. The CDR3 region is CASSLGLAGAETQYF. CDR3 DNA: TGTGCCAGCAGCTTAGGCCTAGCGGGAGCCGAGACCCAGTACTTC.

This clone was detected only a few times. V and J are TRBV6-6 and TRBJ2-7; TRBD1 matches 9 bases. V was pared by 6 bases and J by 5 bases, with 8 bases of the junction left unmatched. The CDR3 loop spans 14 amino acids. Per the germline V gene, CDR1 is MNHNY and CDR2 is SVGAGI (reference sequence). Here the CDR3 reads CASSPGQGVHEQYF. Written as DNA, the CDR3 is TGTGCCAGCAGCCCGGGACAGGGAGTCCACGAGCAGTACTTC.

This clone was observed once. The sample contains more than one DNA sequence encoding this CDR3. This chain joins TRBV28 and TRBJ2-3; D gene uncertain. The CDR3 sequence is 15 residues long. Germline V CDR1 and CDR2: MDHEN, SYDVKM. V gave up 8 bases and J gave up 0 bases, with 15 bases separating them. The CDR3 DNA is TGTGCCAGCTTGCCGACATTCGCTAGCACAGATACGCAGTATTTT. Encoded protein: CASLPTFASTDTQYF.

V gene TRBV28 combines with J gene TRBJ1-1; D perhaps matches TRBD1 (5 bases). The V end was cut by 5 bases, the J end by 2 bases, with 12 bases between. CDR1 is MDHEN, CDR2 SYDVKM, per germline. CDR3 length: 14 residues. For the CDR3, the DNA is TGTGCCAGCAGTCTGACAGTCCCAAACACTGAAGCTTTCTTT. The encoded protein is CASSLTVPNTEAFF.

V and J are TRBV29-1 and TRBJ2-7, with TRBD1 matching 8 bases. CDR1 is SQVTM, CDR2 ANQGSEA, per germline. J lost 7 bases, V lost 4 bases, and 6 bases had no gene match. This CDR3 spans 12 amino acids. CDR3 loop: CSVGDRGDEQYF. The CDR3, as DNA: TGCAGCGTTGGAGACAGGGGAGATGAGCAGTACTTC.

The chain links TRBV7-2 to TRBJ2-7; 10 positions match TRBD2. The CDR3 is made up of 15 amino acids. Germline values: CDR1 SGHTA, CDR2 FQGNSA. V lost 0 bases and J lost 5; bases outside the gene matches: 4. CDR3 in amino acids: CASSLAPSGRNEQYF. In DNA, the CDR3 is TGTGCCAGCAGCTTAGCCCCTAGCGGGAGAAACGAGCAGTACTTC.

The V and J genes are TRBV5-1 and TRBJ1-2; D perhaps matches TRBD1 (5 bases). Germline CDR1 reads SGHRS; CDR2 reads YFSETQ. Trimming shortened V by 0 bases and J by 10 bases, and 19 bases separated the two germline ends. This CDR3 has 15 amino acids. The CDR3 reads CASSLEGRDGGFYTF. CDR3 DNA sequence: TGCGCCAGCAGCTTGGAGGGGCGGGACGGAGGATTCTACACCTTC. Filled out from reference TRBV5-1 and TRBJ1-2, the complete variable domain reads KAGVTQTPRYLIKTRGQQVTLSCSPISGHRSVSWYQQTPGQGLQFLFEYFSETQRNKGNFPGRFSGRQFSNSRSEMNVSTLELGDSALYLCASSLEGRDGGFYTFGSGTRLTVV.

The V gene is TRBV28, the J gene TRBJ2-3; tentative D call: TRBD1 (5 bases). Germline assignment: CDR1 MDHEN and CDR2 SYDVKM. V lost 6 bases, J lost 6 bases, and 7 bases lay in between. The CDR3 has 11 residues. The CDR3: CASRTADTQYF. The CDR3, as DNA: TGTGCCAGCAGGACAGCGGATACGCAGTATTTT.

This clone occurred once. The rearrangement uses TRBV18 and TRBJ1-5, with 7 bases that match TRBD1. With V trimmed by 4 bases and J by 4 bases, 4 bases remained unmatched. The CDR3 sequence is 14 residues long. CDR1 and CDR2 (germline): KGHSH, LQKENI. The CDR3 coding sequence is TGTGCCAGCTCACGTGACAGGGCTAATCAGCCCCAGCATTTT. Protein sequence: CASSRDRANQPQHF.

The genes are TRBV4-3 and TRBJ1-2; 11 bases agree with TRBD1. With V trimmed by 2 bases and J by 4 bases, 3 bases remained unmatched. The CDR3 runs to 15 residues. Germline CDR1 reads LGHNA; CDR2 reads YSLEER. The CDR3 bases are TGCGCCAGCAGCCAACCCGGGACAGGGGGCTATGGCTACACCTTC. Translation gives CASSQPGTGGYGYTF.

This rearrangement joins TRBV9 to TRBJ2-5; D uncertain. The J call could be wrong; TRBJ2-7 is a better fit for the DNA end. In germline, CDR1 is SGDLS, CDR2 YYNGEE. The CDR3 is made up of 13 amino acids. CDR3: CASSVGANYEQYF. CDR3 nucleotides: TGTGCCAGCAGCGTAGGCGCAAACTACGAGCAGTACTTC.

The V gene is TRBV7-2, the J gene TRBJ2-7; 7 positions agree with TRBD2. In germline, CDR1 is SGHTA, CDR2 FQGNSA. The V segment lost 3 bases and the J segment 5 bases; nucleotides outside the gene matches: 7. The CDR3 consists of 14 residues. CDR3 sequence reads: CASSLGGVTHEQYF. The CDR3 DNA sequence: TGTGCCAGCAGCTTGGGGGGGGTGACCCACGAGCAGTACTTC.

The rearrangement uses TRBV14 and TRBJ1-2, with D maybe TRBD1 (5 bases). The CDR3 has 13 residues. The V gene's germline CDR1 is SGHDN and CDR2 FVKESK. V dropped 4 bases and J dropped 8 bases, with 14 bases sitting between them. Here the CDR3 DNA reads TGTGCCAGCAGCCTAACGGGGGTTACGGGCTACACCTTC. As protein: CASSLTGVTGYTF. The complete variable domain, with remaining parts taken from reference TRBV14 and TRBJ1-2, reads EAGVTQFPSHSVIEKGQTVTLRCDPISGHDNLYWYRRVMGKEIKFLLHFVKESKQDESGMPNNRFLAERTGGTYSTLKVQPAELEDSGVYFCASSLTGVTGYTFGSGTRLTVV.

This chain uses TRBV7-6 with TRBJ2-5, with 7 bases fitting TRBD1. The J call may be in error: the DNA end matches TRBJ2-7 better. Germline loops: CDR1 SGHVS, CDR2 FNYEAQ. The CDR3 is made up of 16 amino acids. The CDR3 is CASSPQTGNLAYEQYF. DNA for the CDR3: TGTGCCAGCAGCCCTCAGACAGGGAACCTTGCCTACGAGCAGTACTTC.

Here the CDR3 reads CASSPGGAYEQYF. CDR3 DNA: TGCGCCAGCAGCCCGGGGGGCGCCTACGAGCAGTACTTC. This chain joins TRBV5-1 and TRBJ2-7, with a weak D call TRBD2 (7 bases). CDR1 and CDR2 (germline): SGHRS, YFSETQ. V lost 4 bases to trimming and J lost 2 bases, with 10 bases between them. The CDR3 has 13 amino acids.

The V and J genes are TRBV5-1 and TRBJ2-3, with D uncertain. This CDR3 region has 15 residues. Trimming pared 0 bases from V and 2 bases from J, leaving 10 bases between. Looked up from germline, CDR1 is SGHRS and CDR2 is YFSETQ. The CDR3, as DNA: TGCGCCAGCAGCTTGGGTGGCAGGATCACAGATACGCAGTATTTT. Translation: CASSLGGRITDTQYF.

This chain uses TRBV4-2 with TRBJ2-2; TRBD1 agrees at 7 bases. The germline V gene has CDR1 LGHNA and CDR2 YNFKEQ. V lost 1 base to trimming and J lost 4 bases; unmatched junction nucleotides: 6. This CDR3 is built from 16 residues. CDR3 region: CASSQVGTELTGELFF. The CDR3 DNA reads TGTGCCAGCAGCCAAGTAGGGACAGAGCTCACCGGGGAGCTGTTTTTT.

The chain combines TRBV30 with TRBJ1-4; D is uncertain. Trimming cost V 5 bases and J 4 bases, with 5 bases left between them. The CDR3 contains 11 residues. Germline loops: CDR1 GTSNPN, CDR2 SVGIG (reference sequence). The CDR3 DNA follows: TGTGCCTGGGAGATTAATGAAAAACTGTTTTTT. Translated, it gives CAWEINEKLFF.

The CDR3 bases are TGTGCCAGCAGTGTAGGGGACAGGGCTGGAAACACCATATATTTT. Encoded protein: CASSVGDRAGNTIYF. The chain links TRBV6-1 to TRBJ1-3; 9 bases fit TRBD1. Looked up from germline, CDR1 is MNHNS and CDR2 is SASEGT. The CDR3 runs to 15 residues. With V trimmed by 4 bases and J by 2 bases, 3 bases remained unmatched.